This T cell receptor beta chain was recorded in a study of T-cell memory formation after mild COVID-19. Germline values: CDR1 SGHVS, CDR2 FQNEAQ. The trim removed 3 bases at V and 2 bases at J, leaving 8 bases unmatched. The CDR3 is 18 amino acids. cDNA libraries for TCR alpha and TCR beta, carrying sample barcodes and UMIs, came from 5'RACE with constant-segment primers. A single record per CDR3 protein comes from TCRdb applying MiXCR to the 5' RACE reads. The repertoire consists of some 250,000 distinct CDR3 sequences, with approximately 9% occurring once and the leading ten covering under 25%. V gene TRBV7-8 combines with J gene TRBJ2-3; 13 bases are a match to TRBD2. Material: PBMCs or a T cell subset sorted from them (not recorded which). The clonotype was recovered from a man younger than 35 who had mild COVID-19 (a few samples of this study predate the infection). Cell type and time point are not known. The CDR3 spells CASSFPRGLAGNTDTQYF. CDR3 sequence (DNA): TGTGCCAGCAGCTTCCCAAGGGGACTAGCGGGGAACACAGATACGCAGTATTTT.